This paragraph reports one T cell receptor (beta chain). Its binding antigen is unknown. Per-base quality was not reported, and no clone a single base away is much larger than it. The CDR3 numbers 18 residues from cysteine through phenylalanine. The only DNA kept is the CDR3, 54 bases in frame from the first base. Germline trimming: 5 bases from V, 3 bases from J; junction bases outside gene matches: 16. The CDR1 and CDR2 encoded by the germline V gene (reference sequence) are MNHEY and SMNVEV. The sample comes from a study of response to subunit inactivated influenza vaccine (dated by TCRdb to the late 2010s). Study-level background: To follow how T cells responded to a trivalent subunit inactivated influenza vaccine, the researchers relied on deep quantitative profiling of the T cell receptor repertoire.

The library was generated by RT-PCR. TCRdb shows the sequencer as Illumina HiSeq 2500. Starting from the raw public reads, TCRdb applied fastp trimming at Q25, assembled clones with MiXCR and retained in-frame beta chains. Each record represents a unique CDR3 protein, reported with the most common genes and DNA among its rows. The sample has about 530,000 distinct CDR3 sequences on record, about 12% of them singletons. The top ten hold about a tenth of the sample. The study at large found these results: According to the authors, only a limited number of new T cells may be recruited by each seasonal influenza vaccination.

The sequence came from a man aged 50 to 60 who received an inactivated influenza vaccine. Donor details come from another sample of the same person, matched by shared clones. The sample consisted of PBMCs from blood, taken on the day of vaccination. The chain joins TRBV27 to TRBJ2-1, with TRBD2 identical over 7 junction bases. Read as DNA, the sequence is TGTGCCAGCAGTAAAGCGGGAACATCCACATTCTTCTACAATGAGCAGTTCTTC. The encoded protein is CASSKAGTSTFFYNEQFF.